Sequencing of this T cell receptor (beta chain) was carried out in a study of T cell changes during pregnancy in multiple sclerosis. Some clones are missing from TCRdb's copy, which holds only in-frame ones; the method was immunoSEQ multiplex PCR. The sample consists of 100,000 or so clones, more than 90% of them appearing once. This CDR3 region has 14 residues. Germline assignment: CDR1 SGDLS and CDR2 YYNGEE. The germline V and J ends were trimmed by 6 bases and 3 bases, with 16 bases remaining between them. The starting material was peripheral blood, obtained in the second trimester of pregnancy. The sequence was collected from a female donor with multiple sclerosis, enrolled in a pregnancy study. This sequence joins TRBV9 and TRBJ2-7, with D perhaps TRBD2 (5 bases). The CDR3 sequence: CASTRDGENYEQYF. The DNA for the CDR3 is TGTGCCAGCACCCGAGACGGGGAGAACTACGAGCAGTACTTC.